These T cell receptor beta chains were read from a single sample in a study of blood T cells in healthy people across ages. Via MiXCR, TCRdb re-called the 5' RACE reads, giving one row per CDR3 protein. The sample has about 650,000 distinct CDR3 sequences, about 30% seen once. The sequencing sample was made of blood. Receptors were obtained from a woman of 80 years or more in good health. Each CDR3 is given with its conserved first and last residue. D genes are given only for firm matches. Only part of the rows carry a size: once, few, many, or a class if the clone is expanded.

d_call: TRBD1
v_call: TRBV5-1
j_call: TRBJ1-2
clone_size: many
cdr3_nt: TGCGCCAGCAGCCGGACTCTGACAGGGGACTATGGCTACACCTTC
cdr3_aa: CASSRTLTGDYGYTF

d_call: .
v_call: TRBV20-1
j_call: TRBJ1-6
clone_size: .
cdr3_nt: TGCAGTGCTAGTACAGGGAACTCACCCCTCCACTTT
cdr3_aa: CSASTGNSPLHF

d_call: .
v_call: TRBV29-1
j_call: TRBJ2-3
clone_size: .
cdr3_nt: TGCAGCGTTGACTACGGACCCGTCGGAAATACGCAGTATTTT
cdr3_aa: CSVDYGPVGNTQYF

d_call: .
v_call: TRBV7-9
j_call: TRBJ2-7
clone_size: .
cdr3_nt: TGTGCCAGCAGCGTCCTCGCCTACGAGCAGTACTTC
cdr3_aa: CASSVLAYEQYF

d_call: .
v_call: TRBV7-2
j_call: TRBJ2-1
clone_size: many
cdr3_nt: TGTGCCAGCAGCTTGACCGCCGAGCAGTTCTTC
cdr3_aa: CASSLTAEQFF

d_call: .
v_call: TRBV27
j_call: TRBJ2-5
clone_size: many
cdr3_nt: TGCGCCAGCAGCCCTAGACGAGGGGAGACCCAGTACTTC
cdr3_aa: CASSPRRGETQYF

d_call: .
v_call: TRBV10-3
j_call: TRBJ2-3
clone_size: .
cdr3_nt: TGTGCCATCAGTGAGGCTAGCAACACAGATACGCAGTATTTT
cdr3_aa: CAISEASNTDTQYF

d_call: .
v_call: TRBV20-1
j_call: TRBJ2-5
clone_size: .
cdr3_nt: TGCAGTGCTAGGGGGGGTGGTATCCAAGAGACCCAGTACTTC
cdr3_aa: CSARGGGIQETQYF

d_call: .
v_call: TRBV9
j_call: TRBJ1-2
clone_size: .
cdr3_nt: TGTGCCGGCAGCGTAGGGACGGGAACTGGAACTGGCTACACCTTC
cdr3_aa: CAGSVGTGTGTGYTF

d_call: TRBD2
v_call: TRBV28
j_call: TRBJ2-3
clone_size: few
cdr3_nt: TGTGCCAGCAGAATAGCGGGGGGGCGCGCAGATACGCAGTATTTT
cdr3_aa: CASRIAGGRADTQYF

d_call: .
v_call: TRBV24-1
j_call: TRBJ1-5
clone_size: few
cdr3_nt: TGTGCCACCAGTGAGCCGACAGGAGGCCAGCCCCAGCATTTT
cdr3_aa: CATSEPTGGQPQHF

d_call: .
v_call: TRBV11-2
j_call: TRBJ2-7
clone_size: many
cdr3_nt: TGTGCCAGCAGCCGACACCTAAACCCGGGTTACAATTCCTACGAGCAGTACTTC
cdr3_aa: CASSRHLNPGYNSYEQYF

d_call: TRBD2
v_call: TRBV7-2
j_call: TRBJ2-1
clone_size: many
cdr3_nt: TGTGCCAGCAGCTCAGCGGGGGGGCGGAATGAGCAGTTCTTC
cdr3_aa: CASSSAGGRNEQFF

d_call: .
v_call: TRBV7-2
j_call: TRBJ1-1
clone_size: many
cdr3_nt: TGTGCCAGCAGCCCCCAGGGTAGGATGAACACTGAAGCTTTCTTT
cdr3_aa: CASSPQGRMNTEAFF

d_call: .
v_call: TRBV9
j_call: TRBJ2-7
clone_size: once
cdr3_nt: TGTGCCAGCAGCCCACCAGAGGCACCCAATTCCTACGAGCAGTACTTC
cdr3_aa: CASSPPEAPNSYEQYF

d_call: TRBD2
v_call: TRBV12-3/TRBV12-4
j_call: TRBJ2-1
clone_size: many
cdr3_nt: TGTGCCAGCAGTTTGCGGGGGGCACACAATGAGCAGTTCTTC
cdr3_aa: CASSLRGAHNEQFF

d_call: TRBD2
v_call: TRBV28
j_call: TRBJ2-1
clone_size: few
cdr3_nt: TGTGCCAGCAGTATGAGGGCGGGGGGGTTAAATGAGCAGTTCTTC
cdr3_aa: CASSMRAGGLNEQFF

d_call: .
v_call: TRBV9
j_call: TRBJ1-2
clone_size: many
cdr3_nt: TGTGCCAGCAGCCCCTTGGCGGGGAAGCCTTTAGGCTACACCTTC
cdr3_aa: CASSPLAGKPLGYTF

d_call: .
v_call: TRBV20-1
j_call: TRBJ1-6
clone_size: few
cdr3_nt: TGCAGTGCTAGGGTTCAGCCGAATTCACCCCTCCACTTT
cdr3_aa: CSARVQPNSPLHF

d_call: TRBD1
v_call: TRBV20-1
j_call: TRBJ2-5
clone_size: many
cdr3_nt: TGCAGTGCTAGTGCAGGGGGCATGGAGACCCAGTACTTC
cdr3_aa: CSASAGGMETQYF

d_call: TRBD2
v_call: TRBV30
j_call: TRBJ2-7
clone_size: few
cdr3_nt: TGTGCCTGGAATCCAGCGGGGGACAATGAGCAGTACTTC
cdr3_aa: CAWNPAGDNEQYF

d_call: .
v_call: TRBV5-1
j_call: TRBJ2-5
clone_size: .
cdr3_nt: TGCGCCAGCAGCTTGGGGCAGGGGCAAGAGACCCAGCACTTC
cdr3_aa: CASSLGQGQETQHF

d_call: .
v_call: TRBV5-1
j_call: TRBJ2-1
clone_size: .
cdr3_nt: TGCGCCAGCAGCTTGCCCAGAACGTCCTACAATGAGCAGTTCTTC
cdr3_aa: CASSLPRTSYNEQFF

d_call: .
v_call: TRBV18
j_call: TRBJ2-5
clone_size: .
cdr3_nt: TGTGCCAGCTCACCGTGGGGTCAAGAGACCCAGTACTTC
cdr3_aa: CASSPWGQETQYF

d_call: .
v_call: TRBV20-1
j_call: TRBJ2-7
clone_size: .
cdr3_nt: TGCAGTGCTACCCGGGACGCAGTCTACGAGCAGTACTTC
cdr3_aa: CSATRDAVYEQYF

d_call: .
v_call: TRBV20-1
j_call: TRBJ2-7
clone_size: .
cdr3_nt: TGCAGTGCTAGAGATCGGAGGTTTCCCAACTACGAGCAGTACTTC
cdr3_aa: CSARDRRFPNYEQYF

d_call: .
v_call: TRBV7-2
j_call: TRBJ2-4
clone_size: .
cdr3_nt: TGTGCCAGCAGCCCGAAATGGAACATTCAGTACTTC
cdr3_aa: CASSPKWNIQYF

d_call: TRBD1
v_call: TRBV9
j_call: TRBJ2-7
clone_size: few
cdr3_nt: TGTGCCAGCAGCGTAGCAGCGACAGGGTTCTACGAGCAGTACTTC
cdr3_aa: CASSVAATGFYEQYF

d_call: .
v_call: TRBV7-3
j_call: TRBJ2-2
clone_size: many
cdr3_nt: TGCGCCAGCAGCTTAACAGGGAACACCGGGGAGCTGTTTTTT
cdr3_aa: CASSLTGNTGELFF

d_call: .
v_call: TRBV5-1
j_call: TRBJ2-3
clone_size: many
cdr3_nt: TGCGCCAGCAGCTTGAATATCCGGGGTACAGATACGCAGTATTTT
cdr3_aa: CASSLNIRGTDTQYF

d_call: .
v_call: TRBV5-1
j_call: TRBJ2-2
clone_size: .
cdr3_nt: TGCGCCAGCAGCTTGGAACCCCACACCGGGGAGCTGTTTTTT
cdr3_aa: CASSLEPHTGELFF

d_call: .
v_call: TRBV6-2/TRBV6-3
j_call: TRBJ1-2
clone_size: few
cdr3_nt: TGTGCCAGCAGTAACCCGGGCGGTAACTATGGCTACACCTTC
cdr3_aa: CASSNPGGNYGYTF

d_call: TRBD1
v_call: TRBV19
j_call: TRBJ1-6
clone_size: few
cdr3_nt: TGTGCCAGTATCCGAGACAGGGGCTCACCCCTCCACTTT
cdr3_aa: CASIRDRGSPLHF

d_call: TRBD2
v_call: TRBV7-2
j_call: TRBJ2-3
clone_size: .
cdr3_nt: TGTGCCAGCACCGAACTATCTAGCGGGAGTACAGATACGCAGTATTTT
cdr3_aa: CASTELSSGSTDTQYF

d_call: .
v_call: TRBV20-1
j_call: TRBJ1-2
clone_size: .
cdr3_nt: TGCAGTGCTAGTGCTGGTCCAGGCCTAAGGGACGGCTACACCTTC
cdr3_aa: CSASAGPGLRDGYTF

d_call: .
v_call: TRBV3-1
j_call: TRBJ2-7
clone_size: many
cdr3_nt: TGTGCCAGCAGCCACAACACAGGGTTCCCCTACGAGCAGTACTTC
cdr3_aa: CASSHNTGFPYEQYF

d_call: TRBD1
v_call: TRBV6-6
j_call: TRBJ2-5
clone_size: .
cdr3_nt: TGTGCCAGCAGTTACGGGACAGTCTACAGTGAGCAGTACTTC
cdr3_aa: CASSYGTVYSEQYF

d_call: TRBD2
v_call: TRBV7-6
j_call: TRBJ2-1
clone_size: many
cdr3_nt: TGTGCCAGCAGCTCAGCCGTTAGCGGGGGGTTCTACAATGAGCAGTTCTTC
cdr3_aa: CASSSAVSGGFYNEQFF

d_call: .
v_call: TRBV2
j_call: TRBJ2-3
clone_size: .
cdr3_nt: TGTGCCAGCAGCGGCCTAGTTTCTCAAGGGGGTTCAAGGAGGGATACGCAGTATTTT
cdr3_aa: CASSGLVSQGGSRRDTQYF

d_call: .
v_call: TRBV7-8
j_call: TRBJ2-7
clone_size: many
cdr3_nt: TGTGCCAGCAGCTCCGGAAGGGGGTCCAGCTCCTACGAGCAGTACTTC
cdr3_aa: CASSSGRGSSSYEQYF

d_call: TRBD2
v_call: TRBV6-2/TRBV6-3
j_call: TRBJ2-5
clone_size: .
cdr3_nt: TGTGCCAGCAGCCGACTAGCGGTCCAAGAGACCCAGTACTTC
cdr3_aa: CASSRLAVQETQYF

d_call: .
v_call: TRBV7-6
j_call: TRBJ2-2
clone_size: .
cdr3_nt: TGTGCCAGCAGCTTAGCAGCTAGACCTTTACCCGGGGAGCTGTTTTTT
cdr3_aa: CASSLAARPLPGELFF

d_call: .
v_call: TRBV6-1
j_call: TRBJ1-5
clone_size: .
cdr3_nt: TGTGCCAGCAGGGAATTGGTGGGGTATCAGCCCCAGCATTTT
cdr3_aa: CASRELVGYQPQHF

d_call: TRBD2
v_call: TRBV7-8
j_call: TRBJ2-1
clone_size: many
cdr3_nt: TGTGCCAGCAGCTTAGGTGGTGGGGTAGCGGGGACCTCCTACAATGAGCAGTTCTTC
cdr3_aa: CASSLGGGVAGTSYNEQFF

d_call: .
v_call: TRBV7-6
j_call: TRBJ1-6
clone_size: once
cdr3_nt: TGTGCCAGCAGCTTAGCTTCGGGGTCTTCACCCCTCCACTTT
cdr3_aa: CASSLASGSSPLHF

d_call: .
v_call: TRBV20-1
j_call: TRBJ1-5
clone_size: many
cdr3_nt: TGCAGTGCTAGTCTTCCGCAGAGCAATCAGCCCCAGCATTTT
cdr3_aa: CSASLPQSNQPQHF

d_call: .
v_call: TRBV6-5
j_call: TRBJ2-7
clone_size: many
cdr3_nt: TGTGCCAGCAGTATGGGGCGGGCCTACGAGCAGTACTTC
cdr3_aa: CASSMGRAYEQYF

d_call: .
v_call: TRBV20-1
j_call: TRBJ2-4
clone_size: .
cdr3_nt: TGCAGTGCTGGACAAGTTGTGGCCGAAAACATTCAGTACTTC
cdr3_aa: CSAGQVVAENIQYF

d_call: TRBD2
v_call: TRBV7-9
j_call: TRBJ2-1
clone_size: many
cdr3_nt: TGTGCCAGCAGCTTATCTCTAGCGGGGGGTGAGCAGTTCTTC
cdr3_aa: CASSLSLAGGEQFF

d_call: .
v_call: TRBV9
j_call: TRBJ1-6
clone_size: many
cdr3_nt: TGTGCCAGCAGCGTAGAACCCCATGATTCACCCCTCCACTTT
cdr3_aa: CASSVEPHDSPLHF

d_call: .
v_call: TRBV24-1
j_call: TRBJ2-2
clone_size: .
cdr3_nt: TGTGCCACCAGTGATTCCATAGGGGGCACCGGGGAGCTGTTTTTT
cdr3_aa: CATSDSIGGTGELFF

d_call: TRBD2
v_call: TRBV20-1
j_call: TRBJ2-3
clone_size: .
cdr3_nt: TGCAGTGTGTCGGGGGGGACCGGCACAGATACGCAGTATTTT
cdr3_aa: CSVSGGTGTDTQYF

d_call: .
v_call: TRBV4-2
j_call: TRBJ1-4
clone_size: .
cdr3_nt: TGTGCCAGCAGCCAAGATAGGGCAGGCGCCAATGAAAAACTGTTTTTT
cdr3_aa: CASSQDRAGANEKLFF

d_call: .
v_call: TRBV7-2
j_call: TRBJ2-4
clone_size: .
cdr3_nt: TGTGCCAGCAGCTTAAGGGGCAACATTCAGTACTTC
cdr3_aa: CASSLRGNIQYF

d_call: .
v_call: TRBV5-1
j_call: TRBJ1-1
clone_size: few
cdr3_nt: TGCGCCAGCAGCACTCAGGCCGGTGGGGAAGCTTTCTTT
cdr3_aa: CASSTQAGGEAFF

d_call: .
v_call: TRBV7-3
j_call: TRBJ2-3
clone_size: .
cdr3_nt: TGTGCCAGCAGCTCCCGAGGAGGGGGGAGAGGTACGCAGTATTTT
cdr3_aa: CASSSRGGGRGTQYF

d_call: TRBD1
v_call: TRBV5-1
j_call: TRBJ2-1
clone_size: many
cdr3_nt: TGCGCCAGCGATCTAGGACAGGGGTGGAATGAGCAGTTCTTC
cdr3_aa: CASDLGQGWNEQFF

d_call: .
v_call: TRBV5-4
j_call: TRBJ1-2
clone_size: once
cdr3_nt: TGTGCCAGCAGCTTGGATGGGAGTGGCTATGGCTACACCTTC
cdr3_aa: CASSLDGSGYGYTF

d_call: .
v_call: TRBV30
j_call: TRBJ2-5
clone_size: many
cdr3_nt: TGTGCCTGGAGTCCATGGACGGCCATGGGCCAAGAGACCCAGTACTTC
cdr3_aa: CAWSPWTAMGQETQYF

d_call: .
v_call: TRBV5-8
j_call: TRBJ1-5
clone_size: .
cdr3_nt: TGTGCCAGCAGCTCCTCGTGTGGCAGGGGAAATCAGCCCCAGCATTTT
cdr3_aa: CASSSSCGRGNQPQHF